A single sample is the source of the 19 T cell receptor beta chains below, sequenced in a study of T cell responses to AZD1222 COVID-19 vaccine. TCRdb's copy holds only in-frame clones and misses some; the assay was immunoSEQ multiplex PCR. The sample has approximately 210,000 clones, about nine tenths seen once. This sample comprised peripheral blood, obtained 28 days after the second AZD1222 dose. Receptors were obtained from an adult who received the AZD1222 COVID-19 vaccine.

The genes are TRBV2 and TRBJ2-2; TRBD2 agrees at 16 bases. CDR1 is SNHLY and CDR2 is FYNNEI in the germline V gene. The J segment lost 6 bases and the V segment lost 5 bases, leaving 9 bases of the junction unmatched. The CDR3 spans 18 residues. CDR3 protein: CASSRGTSGRAMAGELFF. The CDR3 DNA is TGTGCCAGCAGTCGGGGGACTAGCGGGAGGGCCATGGCCGGGGAGCTGTTTTTT.

This chain links TRBV6-4 with TRBJ1-6; 8 bases are a match to TRBD1. The germline V gene encodes CDR1 MRHNA and CDR2 SNTAGT. This CDR3 has 15 residues. Trimming cost V 4 bases and J 10 bases; bases outside gene matches: 9. The CDR3 nucleotides read TGTGCCAGCAGTGTTGGGACAGGATTGGAATCACCCCTCCACTTT. Its translation is CASSVGTGLESPLHF.

The chain combines TRBV6-2 or TRBV6-3 with TRBJ2-3; 8 bases align to TRBD2. The CDR3 loop spans 15 amino acids. V dropped 4 bases and J dropped 0; count of bases not matched to a gene: 3. Germline V CDR1 and CDR2: MNHEY, SVGEGT. This CDR3 reads CASSLGGGSTDTQYF. CDR3 in DNA: TGTGCCAGCAGTTTGGGCGGGGGGAGCACAGATACGCAGTATTTT.

This rearrangement joins TRBV28 to TRBJ1-2; the match to TRBD1 covers 7 bases. Germline V gene sequence: CDR1 MDHEN, CDR2 SYDVKM. The CDR3 is 13 amino acids. The trim removed 7 bases at V and 7 bases at J, leaving 9 bases unmatched. The CDR3 nucleotides read TGTGCCAGCATCGTTACAGGGGCAGTTGGCTACACCTTC. It codes for CASIVTGAVGYTF.

The V gene is TRBV27, the J gene TRBJ2-5, with D maybe TRBD2 (5 bases). There are 18 residues in the CDR3. Germline CDR1 and CDR2: MNHEY and SMNVEV (reference sequence). V was cut by 7 bases and J by 0 bases, with 24 bases left in between. Written as DNA, the CDR3 is TGTGCCAGCACCCCCACGAGGCGCGGGCTCAAGTACCAAGAGACCCAGTACTTC. It yields the protein CASTPTRRGLKYQETQYF.

The chain is built from TRBV5-4 and TRBJ1-2, with 7 positions matching TRBD1. CDR1 is SGHNT, CDR2 YYREEE, per germline (reference sequence). J was trimmed by 6 bases and V by 4 bases; bases with no gene match: 6. The CDR3 contains 13 residues. CDR3: CASSTDRENGYTF. CDR3 DNA: TGTGCCAGCAGCACAGACAGGGAGAATGGCTACACCTTC.

The genes are TRBV5-1 and TRBJ2-1; 10 positions agree with TRBD2. The length of the CDR3 is 15 residues. Looked up from germline, CDR1 is SGHRS and CDR2 is YFSETQ. With 1 base clipped from V and 10 bases from J, the junction kept 8 bases outside the gene matches. The CDR3 DNA reads as TGCGCCAGCAGCTTGTGGGGGACTAGCGCACTAGAGCAGTTCTTC. Amino acids: CASSLWGTSALEQFF.

V usage is TRBV19 and J usage is TRBJ2-3, with 7 nucleotides matching TRBD2. The junction had 8 bases not matched to a gene; V was cut back by 2 bases and J by 6 bases. Germline V gene lookup returns CDR1 LNHDA and CDR2 SQIVND (reference sequence). The CDR3 is 15 amino acids. The CDR3 protein is CASSILAGVFDTQYF. DNA of the CDR3: TGTGCCAGTAGTATATTGGCGGGAGTGTTTGATACGCAGTATTTT.

The rearrangement uses TRBV7-3 and TRBJ2-4, with TRBD1 matching over 10 bases. V trimming: 4 bases; J trimming: 7 bases; junction bases outside the gene matches: 7. The germline CDR1 and CDR2 sequences are SGHTA and FQGTGA. The length of the CDR3 is 15 residues. CDR3 sequence reads: CASSSTGGRRNIQYF. The CDR3 nucleotides read TGTGCCAGCAGCTCGACAGGGGGCCGGCGGAACATTCAGTACTTC.

The rearrangement uses TRBV5-6 and TRBJ1-3; D is unclear. Germline V gene lookup returns CDR1 SGHDT and CDR2 YYEEEE. CDR3 size: 14 residues. The V gene lost 0 bases and the J gene lost 6 bases, with 10 bases spanning the gap. The CDR3, as DNA: TGTGCCAGCAGCTTGGGTGCCAACACAAACACCATATATTTT. As protein: CASSLGANTNTIYF.

The chain combines TRBV11-3 with TRBJ1-1, with 7 bases matching TRBD1. The ends lost 5 bases at V and 1 base at J; junction bases unmatched: 7. The germline V gene has CDR1 SGHNT and CDR2 YENEEA. This CDR3 contains 15 residues. The chain's CDR3 is CASSGRQGENTEAFF. CDR3 nucleotide sequence: TGTGCCAGCAGCGGACGACAGGGTGAGAACACTGAAGCTTTCTTT. The full variable domain, its missing parts supplied by reference TRBV11-3 and TRBJ1-1, is EAGVVQSPRYKIIEKKQPVAFWCNPISGHNTLYWYLQNLGQGPELLIRYENEEAVDDSQLPKDRFSAERLKGVDSTLKIQPAELGDSAVYLCASSGRQGENTEAFFGQGTRLTVV.

The chain is built from TRBV7-9 and TRBJ1-1; D not certain. The CDR3 loop spans 15 amino acids. With 1 base removed from V and 1 base from J, the gap between germline ends came to 10 bases. Germline V gene lookup returns CDR1 SEHNR and CDR2 FQNEAQ (reference sequence). Here the CDR3 DNA reads TGTGCCAGCAGCTTAGAGGGCCCTCCGAACACTGAAGCTTTCTTT. Translating it yields CASSLEGPPNTEAFF.

This sequence joins TRBV5-1 and TRBJ2-1, with D uncertain. CDR3 size: 15 residues. Germline values: CDR1 SGHRS, CDR2 YFSETQ. Trimming cost V 2 bases and J 8 bases, with 17 bases left between them. This CDR3 is CASSLTAARSHEQFF. In DNA form, the CDR3 reads TGCGCCAGCAGCTTAACGGCCGCGCGTAGCCATGAGCAGTTCTTC.

The J gene is TRBJ2-5, the V gene TRBV5-1; the D is unclear. Trimming took 1 base from V and 5 from J, leaving 9 bases between them. Looked up from germline, CDR1 is SGHRS and CDR2 is YFSETQ. The CDR3 contains 13 residues. The CDR3 reads CASSLKGTETQYF. As DNA, the CDR3 is TGCGCCAGCAGCTTGAAAGGAACGGAGACCCAGTACTTC.

J is TRBJ1-1 and V is TRBV27; D ambiguous. The germline CDR1 and CDR2 sequences are MNHEY and SMNVEV (reference sequence). Trimming removed 2 bases at V and 4 bases at J, with 11 bases between. This CDR3 has 14 residues. The CDR3 nucleotides read TGTGCCAGCAGTTTAACGGGAGAAGGCACTGAAGCTTTCTTT. Amino acids: CASSLTGEGTEAFF.

The CDR3 reads CASATGEQFF. CDR3 DNA sequence: TGTGCCAGCGCGACGGGGGAGCAGTTCTTC. The chain links TRBV12-3 or TRBV12-4 to TRBJ2-1, with D possibly TRBD2 on 5 matching bases. The CDR3 is 10 residues long. V shed 8 bases and J shed 10 bases, with 9 bases lying between them.

This sequence joins TRBV2 and TRBJ2-2; D may be TRBD1 or TRBD2 (5 bases each). The ends were cut back, 6 bases at V and 1 base at J, with 9 bases in the middle. From germline, CDR1 is SNHLY and CDR2 FYNNEI. This CDR3 has 14 residues. The CDR3 protein is CASRGTRNTGELFF. In nucleotides, the CDR3 is TGTGCCAGCAGAGGGACGAGGAACACCGGGGAGCTGTTTTTT. Drawing the rest from reference TRBV2 and TRBJ2-2, the complete variable domain is EPEVTQTPSHQVTQMGQEVILRCVPISNHLYFYWYRQILGQKVEFLVSFYNNEISEKSEIFDDQFSVERPDGSNFTLKIRSTKLEDSAMYFCASRGTRNTGELFFGEGSRLTVL.

This chain links TRBV7-2 with TRBJ2-7; 12 bases agree with TRBD2. CDR3 length: 15 residues. V trimming: 3 bases; J trimming: 7 bases; junction bases outside the gene matches: 7. Germline CDR1 and CDR2: SGHTA and FQGNSA. Here the CDR3 DNA reads TGTGCCAGCAGCTTTCTAGCGGGAGGGCCTCGGGAGCAGTACTTC. Protein: CASSFLAGGPREQYF.

The chain links TRBV28 to TRBJ1-2; D not resolved. The ends were cut back, 5 bases at V and 8 bases at J, with 15 bases in the middle. This CDR3 spans 13 amino acids. Germline values: CDR1 MDHEN, CDR2 SYDVKM. The CDR3 DNA sequence: TGTGCCAGCAGTCTGGACGGGATAGAGGGCTACACCTTC. It is translated as CASSLDGIEGYTF.